The 10 T cell receptor beta chains below were found in one sample sequenced in a study of blood T cells in healthy people across ages. Sample-barcoded 5' priming and a J-beta primer mix drove a second PCR of roughly 7 to 11 cycles. MiXCR was run by TCRdb on the 5' RACE reads, yielding one entry per CDR3 protein. Of about 640,000 distinct CDR3 sequences in the sample, roughly three fifths were seen once. The sequenced material came from blood. The receptors shown here come from a man aged 60-69 years in good health.

For this clonotype: Compared with germline, one end of the junction differs, possibly owing to a read error. The V and J genes are TRBV12-3 or TRBV12-4 and TRBJ2-2; possibly TRBD1 or TRBD2 for D (5 bases each). This CDR3 spans 15 amino acids. The CDR3 spells CACSFRGAFTGELFF. In nucleotides, the CDR3 is TGTGCCTGCAGTTTTCGAGGGGCCTTCACCGGGGAGCTGTTTTTT.

The J gene is TRBJ2-7, the V gene TRBV3-1, with a possible D match to TRBD1 (5 bases). V was pared by 1 base and J by 2 bases, with 12 bases between. This CDR3 is 15 amino acids long. CDR1 and CDR2 (germline): LGHDT, YNNKEL (reference sequence). In DNA, the CDR3 is TGTGCCAGCAGCCAAGGCGTAAGGGGCGCCTACGAGCAGTACTTC. Translating it yields CASSQGVRGAYEQYF.

The chain couples TRBV5-6 to TRBJ2-7, with a possible D match to TRBD2 (5 bases). V was shortened by 4 bases and J by 1 base, with 9 bases between the two germline ends. CDR3 length: 13 residues. Germline CDR1 reads SGHDT; CDR2 reads YYEEEE. The CDR3 region has the DNA TGTGCCAGCAGCCCGGACTTGTCCTACGAGCAGTACTTC. This codes for CASSPDLSYEQYF.

This chain links TRBV5-8 with TRBJ1-1; tentatively, D is TRBD1 (5 bases). CDR3 size: 12 residues. Germline values: CDR1 SGHTS, CDR2 YDEGEE. The ends were cut back, 2 bases at V and 6 bases at J, with 8 bases in the middle. CDR3 sequence reads: CASSLTTAEAFF. CDR3 bases: TGTGCCAGCAGCTTAACGACAGCTGAAGCTTTCTTT.

This clonotype was found a few times. The J gene is TRBJ1-5, the V gene TRBV12-3 or TRBV12-4; D is unresolved. The CDR3 runs to 15 residues. The germline V and J ends were trimmed by 0 bases and 2 bases, with 8 bases remaining between them. DNA for the CDR3: TGTGCCAGCAGTTTAGCAGGTGTTGGCAATCAGCCCCAGCATTTT. This gives the protein CASSLAGVGNQPQHF.

A few counts support this clonotype. V and J are TRBV29-1 and TRBJ2-1; D is tentatively TRBD1 or TRBD2 (6 bases each). Germline CDR1 reads SQVTM; CDR2 reads ANQGSEA. V lost 2 bases and J lost 6, with 14 bases in between. The CDR3 covers 14 residues. The DNA for the CDR3 is TGCAGCGTTGAAATCTACAGGGAGGCCAATGAGCAGTTCTTC. As protein: CSVEIYREANEQFF.

The V call is TRBV20-1, the J call TRBJ2-1, with 11 bases fitting TRBD2. This CDR3 contains 18 residues. V lost 0 bases to trimming and J lost 3 bases; unmatched junction nucleotides: 10. CDR1 is DFQATT, CDR2 SNEGSKA, per germline (reference sequence). CDR3 sequence reads: CSARDNLAGGADYNEQFF. DNA for the CDR3: TGCAGTGCTAGAGATAACCTAGCGGGGGGCGCCGACTACAATGAGCAGTTCTTC.

This clonotype showed up just a few times. The chain couples TRBV20-1 to TRBJ2-5; the match to TRBD2 covers 7 bases. The CDR3 is made up of 14 amino acids. Germline V CDR1 and CDR2: DFQATT, SNEGSKA (reference sequence). V shed 6 bases and J 5 bases; nucleotides not matched to a gene: 12. In DNA, the CDR3 is TGCAGTGCCATGGAGCGGGGTTTTGGGGAGACCCAGTACTTC. Translating gives CSAMERGFGETQYF.

The chain has TRBV5-1 and TRBJ2-6; D is ambiguous. Germline-derived CDR1 and CDR2 are SGHRS and YFSETQ. CDR3 length: 15 amino acids. V dropped 4 bases and J dropped 3 bases, with 11 bases sitting between them. The CDR3 DNA reads TGCGCCAGCAGCAGGTTAGAGGATGGGGCCAACGTCCTGACTTTC. As protein: CASSRLEDGANVLTF. The entire variable domain, with the rest obtained from reference TRBV5-1 and TRBJ2-6, is as follows: KAGVTQTPRYLIKTRGQQVTLSCSPISGHRSVSWYQQTPGQGLQFLFEYFSETQRNKGNFPGRFSGRQFSNSRSEMNVSTLELGDSALYLCASSRLEDGANVLTFGAGSRLTVL.

This clonotype was recorded a few times. The rearrangement uses TRBV7-2 and TRBJ2-1; 11 bases align to TRBD2. V lost 3 bases, J lost 8 bases, and 6 bases stayed unmatched. This CDR3 contains 15 residues. CDR1 is SGHTA and CDR2 is FQGNSA in the germline V gene. In nucleotides, the CDR3 is TGTGCCAGCAGCTTGGGTAGCGGGGGGGCCGATGAGCAGTTCTTC. Translation: CASSLGSGGADEQFF.